This T cell receptor beta chain was recorded in a study of control samples from healthy donors and cancer patients. Germline-derived CDR1 and CDR2 are MNHNY and SVGAGI (reference sequence). The junction had 9 bases not matched to a gene; V was cut back by 6 bases and J by 5 bases. This CDR3 is 14 amino acids long. The data were produced by immunoSEQ multiplex PCR, yet TCRdb's version contains in-frame clones alone and is incomplete. The data show approximately 170,000 clones, roughly nine tenths seen once. This chain links TRBV6-6 with TRBJ1-1; 7 nucleotides match TRBD1. Sequencing input: blood. This TCR derives from a man aged 30 to 45 in good health. The CDR3 nucleotides read TGTGCCAGCAGGGCCTCGACAGGGAGGACTGAAGCTTTCTTT. Its protein product is CASRASTGRTEAFF.